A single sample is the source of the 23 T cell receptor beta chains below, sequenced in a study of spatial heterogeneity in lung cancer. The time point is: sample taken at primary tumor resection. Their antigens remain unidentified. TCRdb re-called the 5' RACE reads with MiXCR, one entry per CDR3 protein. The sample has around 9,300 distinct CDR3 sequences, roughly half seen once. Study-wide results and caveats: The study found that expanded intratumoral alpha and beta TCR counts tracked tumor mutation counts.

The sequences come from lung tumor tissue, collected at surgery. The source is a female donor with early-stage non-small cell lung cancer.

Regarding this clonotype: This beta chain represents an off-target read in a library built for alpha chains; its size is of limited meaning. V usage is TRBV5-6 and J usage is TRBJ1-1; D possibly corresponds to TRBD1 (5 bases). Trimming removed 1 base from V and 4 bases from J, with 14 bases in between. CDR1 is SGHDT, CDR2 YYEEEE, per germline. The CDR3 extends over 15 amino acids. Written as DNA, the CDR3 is TGTGCCAGCAGCTTGTATGCAGGGTCGAGCACTGAAGCTTTCTTT. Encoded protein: CASSLYAGSSTEAFF.

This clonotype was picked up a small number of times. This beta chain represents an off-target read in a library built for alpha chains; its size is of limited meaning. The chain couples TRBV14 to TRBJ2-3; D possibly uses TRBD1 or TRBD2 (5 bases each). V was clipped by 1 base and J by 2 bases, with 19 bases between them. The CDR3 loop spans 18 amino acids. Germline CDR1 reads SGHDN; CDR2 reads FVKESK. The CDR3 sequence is CASSQGEPGLGTTDTQYF. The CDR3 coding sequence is TGTGCCAGCAGCCAAGGCGAGCCAGGGCTTGGGACCACAGATACGCAGTATTTT. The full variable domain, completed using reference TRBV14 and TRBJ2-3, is EAGVTQFPSHSVIEKGQTVTLRCDPISGHDNLYWYRRVMGKEIKFLLHFVKESKQDESGMPNNRFLAERTGGTYSTLKVQPAELEDSGVYFCASSQGEPGLGTTDTQYFGPGTRLTVL.

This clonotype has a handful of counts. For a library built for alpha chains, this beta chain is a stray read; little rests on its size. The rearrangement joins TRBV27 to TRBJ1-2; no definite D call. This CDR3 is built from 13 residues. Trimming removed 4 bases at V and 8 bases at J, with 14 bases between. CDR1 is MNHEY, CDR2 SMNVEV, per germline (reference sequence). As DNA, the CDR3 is TGTGCCAGCAGTTCGCTTCGACTGGGGGGCTACACCTTC. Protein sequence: CASSSLRLGGYTF.

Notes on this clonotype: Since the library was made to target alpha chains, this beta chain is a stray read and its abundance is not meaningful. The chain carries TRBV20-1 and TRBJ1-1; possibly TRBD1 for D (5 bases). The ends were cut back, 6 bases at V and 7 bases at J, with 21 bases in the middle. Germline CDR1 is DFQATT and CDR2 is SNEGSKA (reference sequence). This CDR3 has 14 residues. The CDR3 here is CSARTGPQLVEAFF. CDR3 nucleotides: TGCAGTGCCCGAACGGGACCTCAATTAGTTGAAGCTTTCTTT.

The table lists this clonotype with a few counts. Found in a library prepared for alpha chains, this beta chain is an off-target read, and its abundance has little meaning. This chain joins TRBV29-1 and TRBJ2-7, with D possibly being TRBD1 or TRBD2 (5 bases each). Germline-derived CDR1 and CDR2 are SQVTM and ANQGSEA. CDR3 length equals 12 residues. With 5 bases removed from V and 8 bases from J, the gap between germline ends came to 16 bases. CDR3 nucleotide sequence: TGCAGCGTTATGGGGGTAGGCACGAAGCAGTACTTC. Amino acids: CSVMGVGTKQYF.

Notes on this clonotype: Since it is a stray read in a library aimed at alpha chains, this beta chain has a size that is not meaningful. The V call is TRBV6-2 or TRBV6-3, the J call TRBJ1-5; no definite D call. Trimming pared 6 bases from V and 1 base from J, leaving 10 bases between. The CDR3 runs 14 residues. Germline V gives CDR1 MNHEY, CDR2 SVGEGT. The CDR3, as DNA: TGTGCCAGCAGCTTACTGACCAGCAATCAGCCCCAGCATTTT. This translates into CASSLLTSNQPQHF.

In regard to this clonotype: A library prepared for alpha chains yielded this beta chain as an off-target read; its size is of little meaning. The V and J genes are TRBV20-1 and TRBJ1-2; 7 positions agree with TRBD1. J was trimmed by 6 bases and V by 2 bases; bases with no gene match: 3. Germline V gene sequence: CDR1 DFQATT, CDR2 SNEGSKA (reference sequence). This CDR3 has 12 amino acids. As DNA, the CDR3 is TGCAGTGCTAGAACGCAGGGGGATGGCTACACCTTC. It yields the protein CSARTQGDGYTF.

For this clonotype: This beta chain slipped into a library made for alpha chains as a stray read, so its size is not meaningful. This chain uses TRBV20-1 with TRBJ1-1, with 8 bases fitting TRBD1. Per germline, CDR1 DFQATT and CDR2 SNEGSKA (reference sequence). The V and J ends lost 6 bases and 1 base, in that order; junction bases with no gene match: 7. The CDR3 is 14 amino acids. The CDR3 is CSARTGKENTEAFF. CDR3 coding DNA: TGCAGTGCGAGGACAGGGAAGGAGAACACTGAAGCTTTCTTT.

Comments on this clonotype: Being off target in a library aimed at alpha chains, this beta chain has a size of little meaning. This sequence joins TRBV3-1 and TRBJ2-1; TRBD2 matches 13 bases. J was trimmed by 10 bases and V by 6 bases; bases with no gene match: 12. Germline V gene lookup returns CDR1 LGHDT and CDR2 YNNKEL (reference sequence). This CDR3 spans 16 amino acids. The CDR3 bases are TGTGCCAGCAGACCTCCCGGACTAGCGGGGGTCAGAGAGCAGTTCTTC. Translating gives CASRPPGLAGVREQFF.

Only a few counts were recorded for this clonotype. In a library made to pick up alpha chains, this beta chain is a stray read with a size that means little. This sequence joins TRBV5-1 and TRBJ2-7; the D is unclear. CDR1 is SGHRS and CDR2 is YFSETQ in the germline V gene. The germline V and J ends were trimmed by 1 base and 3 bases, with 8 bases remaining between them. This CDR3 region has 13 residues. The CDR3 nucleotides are TGCGCCAGCAGCTTGTATGCCGGCTACGAGCAGTACTTC. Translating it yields CASSLYAGYEQYF. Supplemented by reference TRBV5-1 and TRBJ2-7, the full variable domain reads KAGVTQTPRYLIKTRGQQVTLSCSPISGHRSVSWYQQTPGQGLQFLFEYFSETQRNKGNFPGRFSGRQFSNSRSEMNVSTLELGDSALYLCASSLYAGYEQYFGPGTRLTVT.

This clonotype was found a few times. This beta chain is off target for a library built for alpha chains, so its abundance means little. The CDR3 reads CASRGRDNEQFF. The CDR3 coding sequence is TGTGCCAGCAGAGGCAGGGATAATGAGCAGTTCTTC. The V call is TRBV2, the J call TRBJ2-1; D is possibly TRBD1 (5 bases). This CDR3 contains 12 residues. The ends were cut back, 6 bases at V and 7 bases at J, with 10 bases in the middle. The germline V gene has CDR1 SNHLY and CDR2 FYNNEI.

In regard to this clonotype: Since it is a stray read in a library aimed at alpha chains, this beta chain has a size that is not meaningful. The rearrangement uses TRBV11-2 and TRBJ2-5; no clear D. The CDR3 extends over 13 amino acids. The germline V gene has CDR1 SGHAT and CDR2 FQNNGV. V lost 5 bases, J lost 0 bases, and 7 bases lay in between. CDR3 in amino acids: CASSRGHQETQYF. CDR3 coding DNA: TGTGCCAGCAGCAGAGGACACCAAGAGACCCAGTACTTC.

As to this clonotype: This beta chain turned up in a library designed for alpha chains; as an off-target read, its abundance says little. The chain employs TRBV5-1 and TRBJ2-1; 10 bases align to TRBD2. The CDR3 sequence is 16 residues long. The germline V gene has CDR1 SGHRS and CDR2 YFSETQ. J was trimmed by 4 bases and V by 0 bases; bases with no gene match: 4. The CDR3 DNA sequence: TGCGCCAGCAGCTTGGAGGTAGCGGGGGGTTACAATGAGCAGTTCTTC. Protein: CASSLEVAGGYNEQFF.

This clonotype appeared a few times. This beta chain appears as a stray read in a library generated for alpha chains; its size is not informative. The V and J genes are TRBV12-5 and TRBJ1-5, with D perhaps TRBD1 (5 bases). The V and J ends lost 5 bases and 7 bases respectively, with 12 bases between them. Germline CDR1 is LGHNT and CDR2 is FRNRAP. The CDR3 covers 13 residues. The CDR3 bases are TGTGCTAGTGGTCCGGGGGTTAGGCAGCCCCAGCATTTT. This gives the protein CASGPGVRQPQHF.

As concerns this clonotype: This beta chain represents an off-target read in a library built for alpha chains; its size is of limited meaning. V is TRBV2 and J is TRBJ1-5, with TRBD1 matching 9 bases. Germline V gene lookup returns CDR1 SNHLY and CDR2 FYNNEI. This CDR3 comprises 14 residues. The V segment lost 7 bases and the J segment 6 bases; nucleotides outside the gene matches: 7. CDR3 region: CASKGQGIRQPQHF. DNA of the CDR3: TGTGCCAGCAAGGGACAGGGAATTCGTCAGCCCCAGCATTTT.

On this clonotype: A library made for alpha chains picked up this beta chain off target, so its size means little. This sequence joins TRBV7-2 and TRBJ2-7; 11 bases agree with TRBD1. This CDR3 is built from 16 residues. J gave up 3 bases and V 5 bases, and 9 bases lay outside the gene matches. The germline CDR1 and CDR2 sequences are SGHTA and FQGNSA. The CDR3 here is CASSGRPGQGGYEQYF. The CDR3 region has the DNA TGTGCCAGCAGCGGACGCCCGGGACAGGGGGGCTACGAGCAGTACTTC.

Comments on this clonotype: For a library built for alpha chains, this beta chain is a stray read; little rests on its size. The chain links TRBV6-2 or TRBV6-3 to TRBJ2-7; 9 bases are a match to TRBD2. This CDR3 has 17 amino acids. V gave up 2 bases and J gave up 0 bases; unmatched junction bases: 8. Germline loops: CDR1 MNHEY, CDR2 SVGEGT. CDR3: CASSYEAGGRSSYEQYF. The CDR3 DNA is TGTGCCAGCAGTTACGAAGCGGGGGGTCGAAGCTCCTACGAGCAGTACTTC.

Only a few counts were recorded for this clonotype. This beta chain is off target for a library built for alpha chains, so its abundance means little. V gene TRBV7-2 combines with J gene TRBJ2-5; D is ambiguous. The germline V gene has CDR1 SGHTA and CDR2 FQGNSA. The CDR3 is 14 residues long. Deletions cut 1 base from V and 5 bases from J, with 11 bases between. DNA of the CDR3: TGTGCCAGCAGCTTAGATGCCCTATCGGAGACCCAGTACTTC. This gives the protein CASSLDALSETQYF.

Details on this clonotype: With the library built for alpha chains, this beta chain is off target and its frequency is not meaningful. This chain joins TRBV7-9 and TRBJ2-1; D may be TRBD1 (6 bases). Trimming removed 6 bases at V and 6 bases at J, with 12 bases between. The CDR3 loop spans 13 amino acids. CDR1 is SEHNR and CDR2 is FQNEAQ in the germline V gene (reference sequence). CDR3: CASSIQGRNEQFF. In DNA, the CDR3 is TGTGCCAGCAGTATTCAGGGGCGCAATGAGCAGTTCTTC.

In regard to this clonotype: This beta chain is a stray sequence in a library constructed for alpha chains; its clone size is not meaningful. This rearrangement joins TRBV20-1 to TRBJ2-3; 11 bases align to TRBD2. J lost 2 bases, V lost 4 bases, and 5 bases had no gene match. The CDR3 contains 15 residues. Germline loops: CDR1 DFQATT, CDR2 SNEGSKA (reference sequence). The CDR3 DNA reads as TGCAGTGCTACTAGACTAGCGGGGAACACAGATACGCAGTATTTT. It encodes CSATRLAGNTDTQYF.

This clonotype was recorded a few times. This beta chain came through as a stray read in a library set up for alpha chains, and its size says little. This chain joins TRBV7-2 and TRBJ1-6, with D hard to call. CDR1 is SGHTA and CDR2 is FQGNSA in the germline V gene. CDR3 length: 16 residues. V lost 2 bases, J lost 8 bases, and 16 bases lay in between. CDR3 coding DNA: TGTGCCAGCAGCTTATATGGACCGCATAGGTATTCACCCCTCCACTTT. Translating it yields CASSLYGPHRYSPLHF.

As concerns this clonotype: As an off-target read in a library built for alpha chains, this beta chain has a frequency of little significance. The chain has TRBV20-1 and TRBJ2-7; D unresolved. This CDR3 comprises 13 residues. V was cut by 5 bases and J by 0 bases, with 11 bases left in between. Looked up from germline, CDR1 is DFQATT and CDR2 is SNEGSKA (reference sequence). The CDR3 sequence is CSAQVSNSYEQYF. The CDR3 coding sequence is TGCAGTGCTCAGGTCTCCAACTCCTACGAGCAGTACTTC.

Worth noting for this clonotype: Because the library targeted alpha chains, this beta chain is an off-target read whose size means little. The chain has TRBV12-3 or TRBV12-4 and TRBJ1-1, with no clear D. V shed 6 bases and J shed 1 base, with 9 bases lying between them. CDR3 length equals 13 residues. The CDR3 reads CASRPSRNTEAFF. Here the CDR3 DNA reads TGTGCCAGCAGACCCTCACGGAACACTGAAGCTTTCTTT.